This T cell receptor beta chain is from a study of CD8+ T cells in alopecia areata. On this clone itself: Antigen specificity is unknown.

It was cDNA, reverse transcribed from extracted RNA, that served as the sequencing template. Here immunoSEQ multiplex PCR was the method, and the copy in TCRdb shows in-frame clones only, minus some. The table has 95,000 to 150,000 clones, around 50% seen once. The CDR3 runs 13 residues. Trimming stripped 6 bases from V and 0 bases from J, with 9 bases between. The germline V gene has CDR1 GTSNPN and CDR2 SVGIG (reference sequence). Study observations and caveats: Higher clonality than in normal scalp was seen in lesional scalp, especially alopecia totalis/universalis. Patients displayed less clarity in TCR sharing than mice, a finding possibly related to HLA.

From alopecia areata patients, lesional scalp punch biopsies and peripheral blood were collected. Cell sorting on a FACSAria was used to separate CD4+ and CD8+ T cells from the PBMCs. The sample was NKG2D-low CD8+ T cells sorted from blood. The gene calls are TRBV30 and TRBJ1-3, with a weak D call TRBD1 (5 bases). The source of this sequence is a human donor with alopecia areata. CDR3 amino acids: CACGGTSGNTIYF. The CDR3 DNA follows: TGTGCCTGTGGGGGGACCTCTGGAAACACCATATATTTT.